One TCR beta chain is described in this entry. Its specificity is unknown. The CDR3 consists of 15 residues. In germline, CDR1 is MDHEN, CDR2 SYDVKM. The V end lost 7 bases, the J end lost 2 bases, and 15 bases lay between the germline ends. The table came from immunoSEQ multiplex PCR; TCRdb's copy has only in-frame clones and leaves some out. This sample has 35,000 or so clones, with 70% to 90% found just once. The sample is drawn from a study of T cells in localized non-small cell lung cancer. Study-wide points: A median of around 60 clones ranked among the top 100 in tumor appeared in adjacent lung. Higher adjacent-lung clonality was associated with shorter survival.

The chain has TRBV28 and TRBJ1-5; possibly TRBD1 for D (5 bases). The sequence came from a woman aged 35-70 years with stage I lung adenocarcinoma. The material was peripheral blood, obtained before any cancer treatment. DNA of the CDR3: TGTGCCAGCAATTCAGGGTTTATGGGCAATCAGCCCCAGCATTTT. This encodes CASNSGFMGNQPQHF.